This paragraph reports one T cell receptor beta chain. Its target antigen remains unknown. Qualities for individual bases were not recorded, and no much larger clone is one base off. The data originate from a study of technical replicates of blood from a few donors (dated by TCRdb to 2016 to 2017). CDR1 and CDR2 are read off the germline V gene as SGHNT and YENEEA. Measured from the cysteine to the phenylalanine, the CDR3 is 15 residues long. Kept here is only the CDR3 DNA, which spans 45 bases and is read in frame from base 1. For this chain, trimming is 4 bases at the V end and 6 bases at the J end, and the number of junction bases without a gene match is 7. Libraries were constructed by the immunoSEQ multiplex PCR assay. Not all clones reach the TCRdb copy of this immuneACCESS table, which keeps in-frame sequences only. Checked studies attribute under half of the gap to unresolved V genes and leave the rest unexplained. The table for this sample lists tens of thousands of clones; roughly 95% of them were counted only once. Clones ranked in the top ten supply roughly 0.24% of the sample.

Sequencing was carried out using T cells isolated from PBMCs. Rearrangement joined TRBV11-3 to TRBJ2-1; TRBD1 fits 9 bases in the junction. This TCR was recovered from a human donor in good health. The DNA is TGTGCCAGCAGCTCGGGACAGGGACATGCCAATGAGCAGTTCTTC. Its coded protein is CASSSGQGHANEQFF.